These 19 T cell receptor beta chains originate from one sample sequenced in a study of T cells in Graves' hyperthyroidism and ophthalmopathy. The investigators amplified TCR beta CDR3 regions from RNA transcripts. In the first-round RT-PCR of the TCR CDR3, the HTBI primer set was used. Using its own MiXCR run on the multiplex PCR reads, TCRdb lists one record per CDR3 protein. Of more than 75,000 distinct CDR3 sequences listed, around 52% are singletons. Material for sequencing was blood. All receptors derive from a woman between 40 and 50 years old with Graves' hyperthyroidism.

This chain links TRBV6-4 with TRBJ1-2, with 7 nucleotides matching TRBD1. The trim removed 0 bases at V and 5 bases at J, leaving 3 bases unmatched. The germline CDR1 and CDR2 sequences are MRHNA and SNTAGT. This CDR3 contains 14 residues. As DNA, the CDR3 is TGTGCCAGCAGTGACTCAGCGACAGGGTATGGCTACACCTTC. It translates to CASSDSATGYGYTF.

The chain recombines TRBV24-1 with TRBJ2-3; 10 bases map to TRBD1. Germline trimming cut 4 bases from V and 5 bases from J; bases unmatched to any gene: 14. Germline CDR1 is KGHDR and CDR2 is SFDVKD. This CDR3 region has 18 residues. The CDR3 nucleotides read TGTGCCACCAGTGACCCCGGGACAGGGGTCGTGTTGGGAGATACGCAGTATTTT. It translates to CATSDPGTGVVLGDTQYF.

The CDR3 DNA reads as TGTGCCAGCAGCTTAGACGGTTGGGATTCTAGCACAGATACGCAGTATTTT. Its translation is CASSLDGWDSSTDTQYF. The chain combines TRBV7-9 with TRBJ2-3, with no clear D. Germline values: CDR1 SEHNR, CDR2 FQNEAQ (reference sequence). Between the trimmed V and J ends, which lost 1 base and 0 bases, there was a span of 14 bases. This CDR3 has 17 residues.

A word on this clonotype: A much larger clonotype is one base distant, so this may be a read error. It is likely a read error, because the conserved phenylalanine at the end of the CDR3 is missing. The chain couples TRBV5-4 to TRBJ1-5, with no clear D. The V and J ends lost 2 bases and 3 bases respectively, with 6 bases between them. The germline CDR1 and CDR2 sequences are SGHNT and YYREEE (reference sequence). This CDR3 is 13 amino acids long. In DNA form, the CDR3 reads TGTGCCAGCAGCTTTACCCCCAATCAGCCCCAGCATCTT. This gives the protein CASSFTPNQPQHL.

J is TRBJ1-1 and V is TRBV7-8; no clear D. CDR1 and CDR2 from the germline V gene are SGHVS and FQNEAQ. The CDR3 has 17 amino acids. The V gene lost 5 bases and the J gene lost 3 bases, with 22 bases spanning the gap. The CDR3 coding sequence is TGTGCCAGCAGCCGCTGGACTAGCGGGAGTGCCGACACTGAAGCTTTCTTT. Its translation: CASSRWTSGSADTEAFF.

This sequence joins TRBV20-1 and TRBJ2-5; D uncertain. The CDR3 length is 13 residues. V was shortened by 1 base and J by 3 bases, with 9 bases between the two germline ends. Germline loops: CDR1 DFQATT, CDR2 SNEGSKA (reference sequence). The chain's CDR3 is CSARGSRKETQYF. The CDR3 nucleotides are TGCAGTGCTAGAGGGTCTAGGAAAGAGACCCAGTACTTC.

The chain employs TRBV10-3 and TRBJ1-1, with a weak D call TRBD1 (5 bases). CDR1 ENHRY and CDR2 SYGVKD come from the germline V gene. This CDR3 is built from 13 residues. V lost 0 bases and J 3 bases, leaving 5 bases between the germline ends. CDR3 bases: TGTGCCATCAGTGAGTCGGGGGACACTGAAGCTTTCTTT. Amino acids: CAISESGDTEAFF.

This clonotype was seen at least ten times. The CDR3 is CASSGTGLGAFF. The CDR3 region has the DNA TGCGCCAGCAGTGGGACAGGCCTTGGGGCTTTCTTT. The rearrangement links TRBV10-2 to TRBJ1-1, with 7 bases identical to TRBD1. CDR3 length: 12 amino acids. V dropped 4 bases and J dropped 11; count of bases not matched to a gene: 7. The germline V gene encodes CDR1 WSHSY and CDR2 SAAADI.

There are many counts of this clonotype. J is TRBJ1-2 and V is TRBV7-6; D gene unclear. The CDR3 runs 13 residues. Germline CDR1 is SGHVS and CDR2 is FNYEAQ. V dropped 1 base and J dropped 4 bases, with 7 bases sitting between them. This CDR3 is CASSLGPLYGYTF. Written as DNA, the CDR3 is TGTGCCAGCAGCTTAGGCCCACTCTATGGCTACACCTTC.

Regarding this clonotype: Since a much larger clone is just one base distant, this may be a read error. The V and J genes are TRBV2 and TRBJ1-1, with D possibly being TRBD1 (5 bases). V shed 8 bases and J shed 0 bases, with 16 bases lying between them. The CDR3 totals 15 residues. CDR1 and CDR2 (germline): SNHLY, FYNNEI. The CDR3 region has the DNA TGTGCCAGCGGTCCTTCGGGGGGGGTGAACACTGAAGCTTTCTTT. Protein: CASGPSGGVNTEAFF.

This chain connects TRBV7-2 to TRBJ1-5; 10 bases fit TRBD1. The V gene's germline CDR1 is SGHTA and CDR2 FQGNSA. The CDR3 has 16 residues. Trimming cost V 5 bases and J 3 bases; bases outside gene matches: 7. CDR3 sequence reads: CASSPGQGGNNQPQHF. CDR3 bases: TGTGCCAGCAGCCCTGGACAGGGGGGGAACAATCAGCCCCAGCATTTT.

This clonotype was found many times. One junction end disagrees with the germline gene, perhaps due to a read error. This chain connects TRBV5-1 to TRBJ2-7; D could derive from TRBD1 or TRBD2 (5 bases each). The CDR3 is 13 residues long. Germline V CDR1 and CDR2: SGHRS, YFSETQ. CDR3 region: CASSLRGSYEQYF. DNA for the CDR3: TGTGCCAGCAGCTTGAGGGGTAGCTACGAGCAGTACTTC.

This clonotype was detected many times. The J gene is TRBJ2-3, the V gene TRBV29-1, with D perhaps given as TRBD1 or TRBD2 (7 bases each). Trimming pared 6 bases from V and 6 bases from J, leaving 16 bases between. Germline V gene data show CDR1 as SQVTM and CDR2 as ANQGSEA. CDR3 size: 13 residues. The CDR3 is CSVSRQGGDTQYF. In DNA, the CDR3 is TGCAGCGTCAGCCGACAGGGAGGGGATACGCAGTATTTT.

The chain employs TRBV29-1 and TRBJ1-2, with 12 bases aligning to TRBD1. Germline V gene lookup returns CDR1 SQVTM and CDR2 ANQGSEA. CDR3 length: 13 amino acids. V shed 1 base and J 8 bases; nucleotides not matched to a gene: 2. Here the CDR3 reads CSVEGDRGRGYTF. The CDR3 coding sequence is TGCAGCGTTGAAGGGGACAGGGGGCGAGGCTACACCTTC.

This clonotype was found many times. The CDR3 nucleotides are TGTGCCAGCAGCTTATCTACGACTCGGACTAGCGCAAGGATTCGCGAGCAGTACTTC. Translating it yields CASSLSTTRTSARIREQYF. V gene TRBV7-8 combines with J gene TRBJ2-7; 9 bases are shared with TRBD2. Trimming cost V 2 bases and J 6 bases; bases outside gene matches: 20. Germline V lookup: CDR1 SGHVS, CDR2 FQNEAQ. This CDR3 region has 19 residues.

This clonotype was seen repeatedly, ten times or more. The V and J genes are TRBV28 and TRBJ1-5; the match to TRBD1 covers 7 bases. CDR1 and CDR2 from the germline V gene are MDHEN and SYDVKM. V gave up 4 bases and J gave up 5 bases; unmatched junction bases: 11. This CDR3 is built from 16 residues. The CDR3 protein is CASSSGQVTTDQPQHF. CDR3 DNA sequence: TGTGCCAGCAGTTCCGGACAGGTAACCACTGATCAGCCCCAGCATTTT.

This clonotype came up many times. This chain links TRBV4-2 with TRBJ1-5; possibly TRBD1 for D (5 bases). This CDR3 has 15 residues. Per germline, CDR1 LGHNA and CDR2 YNFKEQ. Between the trimmed V and J ends, which lost 0 bases and 3 bases, there was a span of 9 bases. CDR3 sequence reads: CASSQESGINQPQHF. In nucleotides, the CDR3 is TGTGCCAGCAGCCAAGAGTCAGGGATCAATCAGCCCCAGCATTTT.

The rearrangement uses TRBV2 and TRBJ2-7; 9 nucleotides line up with TRBD1. CDR3 length: 13 residues. Germline assignment: CDR1 SNHLY and CDR2 FYNNEI. The J segment lost 3 bases and the V segment lost 8 bases, leaving 5 bases of the junction unmatched. This CDR3 reads CASGTGQGYEQYF. CDR3 coding DNA: TGTGCCAGCGGAACGGGACAGGGCTACGAGCAGTACTTC.

The chain links TRBV20-1 to TRBJ2-5, with 9 bases fitting TRBD1. This CDR3 comprises 11 residues. Germline trimming cut 6 bases from V and 11 bases from J; bases unmatched to any gene: 7. Germline lookup yields CDR1 DFQATT and CDR2 SNEGSKA (reference sequence). The CDR3 loop is CSAWTGEAQYF. The CDR3 nucleotides read TGCAGTGCGTGGACAGGGGAGGCTCAGTACTTC.